This TCR beta chain was identified in a study of blood T cells in healthy people across ages. As regards this clonotype: Antigen: not known.

Next came a second PCR, run for about 6 to 11 cycles, which used a sample-barcoded 5' primer along with a J-beta primer mix. Sequencing of every sample gave 2.5 million or more CDR3-containing paired-end reads. From the 5' RACE reads, TCRdb called clonotypes with MiXCR, one entry per CDR3 protein. Of around 850,000 distinct CDR3 sequences in the sample, around 36% are singletons; the top ten hold about an eighth. The CDR3 is 14 amino acids. CDR1 is ENHRY and CDR2 is SYGVKD in the germline V gene. V shed 4 bases and J shed 7 bases, with 13 bases lying between them. General study findings and limits: Percentage of naive T cells showed a strong correlation with TCR beta diversity.

The chain couples TRBV10-3 to TRBJ2-2, with D tentatively TRBD1 (6 bases). This receptor was identified in a man aged 18-30 years in good health. The sequencing sample was made of blood. In DNA form, the CDR3 reads TGTGCCATCAGTGGAGGCCAGGGGATCGGGGAGCTGTTTTTT. Its translation is CAISGGQGIGELFF.